Below, 20 T cell receptor beta chains from the same sample are listed, as sequenced in a study of breast tumors, draining lymph nodes, adjacent tissues (TCRdb year 2016). The library was made by multiplex PCR. Instrument on record: Illumina HiSeq 2000. TCRdb reanalyzed the raw reads on its own, using fastp at Q25 for trimming and MiXCR for clone calling, and kept in-frame beta chains. Entries that share a CDR3 protein sequence are merged under the most common genes and DNA. The sample table lists approximately 17,000 distinct CDR3 sequences, 45% of them with a count of one. The top ten hold 10% to 15% of the sample. Sequencing input: tumor-adjacent breast tissue. The receptor set was obtained from a female donor with breast cancer. Some clones in this sample may be carry-over from other donors' samples.

This clonotype was observed at least ten times. This may come from a read error, since a much larger clone is one base off. The V and J genes are TRBV6-1 and TRBJ2-7; TRBD2 agrees at 9 bases. The CDR3 is made up of 15 amino acids. V shed 5 bases and J 8 bases; nucleotides not matched to a gene: 13. In germline, CDR1 is MNHNS, CDR2 SASEGT. CDR3 nucleotide sequence: TGTGCCAGCAGTCAAAGGGCTAGCGGGATGGGGAAGCAGTACTTC. It encodes CASSQRASGMGKQYF.

In DNA, the CDR3 is TGTGCCAGCAGCTTAATAGCGGGAGGCCCCCTCAATGAGCAGTTCTTC. Amino acid sequence: CASSLIAGGPLNEQFF. The gene calls are TRBV7-3 and TRBJ2-1, with 10 bases matching TRBD2. CDR1 and CDR2 from the germline V gene are SGHTA and FQGTGA. V was clipped by 1 base and J by 6 bases; unmatched bases: 6. CDR3 size: 16 residues. The full variable domain, in which reference TRBV7-3 and TRBJ2-1 provide the parts outside the CDR3, is GAGVSQTPSNKVTEKGKYVELRCDPISGHTALYWYRQSLGQGPEFLIYFQGTGAADDSGLPNDRFFAVRPEGSVSTLKIQRTERGDSAVYLCASSLIAGGPLNEQFFGPGTRLTVL.

The V gene is TRBV28, the J gene TRBJ2-1; 7 bases map to TRBD2. Losses at the gene ends were 1 base for V and 9 bases for J; bases not matched to a gene: 3. The CDR3 covers 13 residues. The germline V gene encodes CDR1 MDHEN and CDR2 SYDVKM. CDR3 in amino acids: CASSLLGGLEQFF. CDR3 DNA sequence: TGTGCCAGCAGTTTATTGGGAGGGCTTGAGCAGTTCTTC.

Points on this clonotype: This is likely a read error, given that the CDR3 carries no conserved phenylalanine or tryptophan at its end. This sequence joins TRBV7-9 and TRBJ2-1; no clear D gene. Per germline, CDR1 SEHNR and CDR2 FQNEAQ (reference sequence). The CDR3 extends over 14 amino acids. The CDR3 sequence is CASGLASGTHEQFL. The DNA of the CDR3 is TGTGCCAGCGGCTTAGCCTCAGGTACTCATGAGCAGTTCCTC.

This clonotype appeared many times. The chain is built from TRBV28 and TRBJ2-5, with D tentatively TRBD2 (6 bases). Per the germline V gene, CDR1 is MDHEN and CDR2 is SYDVKM. The V end lost 5 bases, the J end lost 5 bases, and 15 bases lay between the germline ends. This CDR3 comprises 14 residues. CDR3 DNA: TGTGCCAGCAGTACAGCAGGAGGGCTGGAGACCCAGTACTTC. It codes for CASSTAGGLETQYF.

The chain combines TRBV7-3 with TRBJ2-3; perhaps TRBD1 as D (7 bases). This CDR3 is built from 14 residues. With 5 bases removed from V and 8 bases from J, the gap between germline ends came to 17 bases. The germline V gene has CDR1 SGHTA and CDR2 FQGTGA. As DNA, the CDR3 is TGTGCCAGCAGCCAGGGGGACTTGACAAGTACGCAGTATTTT. Translating it yields CASSQGDLTSTQYF.

In DNA, the CDR3 is TGTGCCAGCAGCTACGGGACAGCGTACGAGCAGTACTTC. This codes for CASSYGTAYEQYF. The chain uses TRBV14 and TRBJ2-7; 7 bases are a match to TRBD1. The V gene end was trimmed by 5 bases and the J gene end by 4 bases; junction bases not matched to a gene: 5. Germline V CDR1 and CDR2: SGHDN, FVKESK. The CDR3 contains 13 residues. The entire variable domain, with the rest obtained from reference TRBV14 and TRBJ2-7, is as follows: EAGVTQFPSHSVIEKGQTVTLRCDPISGHDNLYWYRRVMGKEIKFLLHFVKESKQDESGMPNNRFLAERTGGTYSTLKVQPAELEDSGVYFCASSYGTAYEQYFGPGTRLTVT.

The chain links TRBV10-3 to TRBJ2-5; TRBD2 aligns across 10 bases. The CDR3 sequence is 18 residues long. The V gene's germline CDR1 is ENHRY and CDR2 SYGVKD. Trimming cost V 4 bases and J 5 bases; bases outside gene matches: 16. For the CDR3, the DNA is TGTGCCATCAGTGGCGGCAGGGGGCTCACTAGCGGGACGGAGACCCAGTACTTC. Translation: CAISGGRGLTSGTETQYF.

The chain uses TRBV7-2 and TRBJ2-7; D is ambiguous. Trimming removed 5 bases at V and 5 bases at J, with 13 bases between. This CDR3 is 13 amino acids long. Germline V gene lookup returns CDR1 SGHTA and CDR2 FQGNSA. CDR3: CASSRRRWNEQYF. The CDR3 nucleotides are TGTGCCAGCAGCCGCCGCCGTTGGAACGAGCAGTACTTC. Drawing the rest from reference TRBV7-2 and TRBJ2-7, the complete variable domain is GAGVSQSPSNKVTEKGKDVELRCDPISGHTALYWYRQSLGQGLEFLIYFQGNSAPDKSGLPSDRFSAERTGGSVSTLTIQRTQQEDSAVYLCASSRRRWNEQYFGPGTRLTVT.

The chain recombines TRBV2 with TRBJ1-2; D not certain. Germline loops: CDR1 SNHLY, CDR2 FYNNEI. This CDR3 comprises 14 residues. V dropped 3 bases and J dropped 4 bases, with 12 bases sitting between them. In DNA form, the CDR3 reads TGTGCCAGCAGTGAGGGCAGTGATATCTATGGCTACACCTTC. It is translated as CASSEGSDIYGYTF.

This clonotype has ten or more counts. The chain links TRBV20-1 to TRBJ2-2; 9 positions agree with TRBD2. J lost 0 bases, V lost 1 base, and 3 bases had no gene match. CDR1 is DFQATT, CDR2 SNEGSKA, per germline (reference sequence). CDR3 length: 16 residues. DNA for the CDR3: TGCAGTGCTAGAGCCAGCGGGAGGTCGAACACCGGGGAGCTGTTTTTT. Its translation is CSARASGRSNTGELFF.

This clonotype came up many times. A much bigger clone sits one base away, suggesting this may be a read error. The chain joins TRBV2 to TRBJ1-6, with D possibly being TRBD1 (5 bases). V lost 11 bases and J 7 bases, leaving 15 bases between the germline ends. The CDR3 runs 13 residues. The germline gives CDR1 SNHLY, CDR2 FYNNEI. CDR3 region: CAGAPGGNSPLHF. DNA of the CDR3: TGTGCCGGGGCGCCGGGAGGGAATTCACCCCTCCACTTT.

This clonotype rates as large. This chain joins TRBV5-8 and TRBJ1-2; TRBD1 aligns across 9 bases. The V and J ends lost 0 bases and 4 bases, in that order; junction bases with no gene match: 10. The CDR3 covers 17 residues. From germline, CDR1 is SGHTS and CDR2 YDEGEE. The CDR3 protein is CASSLVSGTGTLYGYTF. CDR3 coding DNA: TGTGCCAGCAGCTTGGTATCCGGGACAGGGACACTCTATGGCTACACCTTC.

This clonotype ranks as medium-sized. The chain couples TRBV6-6 to TRBJ2-7; D uncertain. Germline V gene sequence: CDR1 MNHNY, CDR2 SVGAGI (reference sequence). There are 12 residues in the CDR3. V was trimmed by 2 bases and J by 7 bases, leaving 9 bases between them. The CDR3: CASSYVDLEQYF. CDR3 coding DNA: TGTGCCAGCAGTTACGTTGACTTAGAGCAGTACTTC.

There are many counts of this clonotype. The junction shows a germline mismatch at one end, possibly a read error. V is TRBV6-6 and J is TRBJ2-7; D ambiguous. CDR1 and CDR2 from the germline V gene are MNHNY and SVGAGI (reference sequence). CDR3 length: 13 residues. In DNA form, the CDR3 reads TGTGCCAGCAGTCACTCAGTGGGCTACCAGCAGTACTTC. This gives the protein CASSHSVGYQQYF.

Of note for this clonotype: The junction departs from germline at one end; a sequencing error may be responsible. The rearrangement uses TRBV20-1 and TRBJ2-1; a possible D gene is TRBD2 (6 bases). Germline lookup yields CDR1 DFQATT and CDR2 SNEGSKA (reference sequence). CDR3 length equals 16 residues. Here the CDR3 DNA reads TGCAGCGCTAGTGGATCCCCTCGGCGGGAAAACAATGAGCAGCTCTTC. This gives the protein CSASGSPRRENNEQLF.

This clonotype is categorized as medium-sized. The chain employs TRBV2 and TRBJ2-7, with 10 bases matching TRBD2. CDR3 size: 15 residues. Germline CDR1 is SNHLY and CDR2 is FYNNEI. V shed 1 base and J 6 bases; nucleotides not matched to a gene: 6. The CDR3 coding sequence is TGTGCCAGCAGTGAAGAGGCTAGCGGGAGATCCGAGCAGTACTTC. Protein: CASSEEASGRSEQYF.

This clonotype was counted ten times or more. The chain employs TRBV3-1 and TRBJ2-7; D ambiguous. Trimming shortened V by 10 bases and J by 5 bases, and 12 bases separated the two germline ends. The CDR3 is 11 residues long. The V gene's germline CDR1 is LGHDT and CDR2 YNNKEL (reference sequence). The CDR3 loop is CATSLKDEQYF. In DNA form, the CDR3 reads TGTGCCACCTCCTTAAAGGACGAGCAGTACTTC.

This clonotype was counted many times. The gene calls are TRBV28 and TRBJ1-6, with D unclear. The CDR3 totals 14 residues. Germline V gene lookup returns CDR1 MDHEN and CDR2 SYDVKM. V lost 6 bases, J lost 6 bases, and 12 bases lay in between. CDR3 nucleotide sequence: TGTGCCAGCAGCTCTCGGTCCATTAATTCACCCCTCCACTTT. Its protein product is CASSSRSINSPLHF. The full variable domain, rest sourced from reference TRBV28 and TRBJ1-6, is DVKVTQSSRYLVKRTGEKVFLECVQDMDHENMFWYRQDPGLGLRLIYFSYDVKMKEKGDIPEGYSVSREKKERFSLILESASTNQTSMYLCASSSRSINSPLHFGNGTRLTVT.

V usage is TRBV6-5 and J usage is TRBJ2-1, with TRBD2 identical over 12 bases. J lost 4 bases, V lost 9 bases, and 7 bases had no gene match. In germline, CDR1 is MNHEY, CDR2 SVGAGI. CDR3 length equals 15 residues. The CDR3 loop is CARRLAGARYNEQFF. In nucleotides, the CDR3 is TGTGCCAGAAGACTAGCGGGAGCACGGTACAATGAGCAGTTCTTC.